This T cell receptor beta chain was retrieved from a study of CD8 T cells in ankylosing spondylitis. Findings and caveats of the study: In ankylosing spondylitis patients, matched synovial fluid reportedly showed significant enrichment of disease-linked clones. Ankylosing spondylitis blood seemed to carry a telltale TCR beta motif made of several highly homologous variants.

With molecular barcodes, quantitative 5'-RACE was used to make the TCR beta libraries. Each CDR3 protein gets one entry after TCRdb re-called the 5' RACE reads with MiXCR. The repertoire holds 250,000 to 400,000 distinct CDR3 sequences, 11% seen once, with roughly a tenth in the top ten. Worth noting for this clonotype: As yet, its antigen is unknown.

This receptor was taken from a female donor with ankylosing spondylitis or in good health (not recorded which). Sequences were obtained from blood, either unsorted or a sorted T cell fraction (not recorded which).

CDR3 nucleotides: TGTGCCAGCAGCATCGGGACAGGGGTCCACGAGCAGTACTTC. As protein: CASSIGTGVHEQYF. V usage is TRBV5-6 and J usage is TRBJ2-7; 10 bases fit TRBD1. Germline-derived CDR1 and CDR2 are SGHDT and YYEEEE. The CDR3 runs 14 residues. V lost 4 bases, J lost 5 bases, and 6 bases stayed unmatched.